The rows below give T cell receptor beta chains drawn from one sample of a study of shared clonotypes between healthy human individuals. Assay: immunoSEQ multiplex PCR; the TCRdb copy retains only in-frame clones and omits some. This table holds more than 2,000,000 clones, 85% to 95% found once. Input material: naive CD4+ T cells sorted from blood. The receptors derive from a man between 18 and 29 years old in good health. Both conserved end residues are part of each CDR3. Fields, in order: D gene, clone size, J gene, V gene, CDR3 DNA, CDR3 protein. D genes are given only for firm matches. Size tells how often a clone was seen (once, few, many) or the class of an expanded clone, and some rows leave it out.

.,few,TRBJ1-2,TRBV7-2,TGTGCCAGCAGCTCCCGGGACCCTATCTATGGCTACACCTTC,CASSSRDPIYGYTF
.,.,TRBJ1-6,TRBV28,TGTGCCAGCAGTTTGGATTCACCCCTCCACTTT,CASSLDSPLHF
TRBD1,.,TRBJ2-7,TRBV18,TGTGCCAGCTCACCCATGGGACAGGGGATCTACGAGCAGTACTTC,CASSPMGQGIYEQYF
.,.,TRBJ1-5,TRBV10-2,TGCGCCAGCAGTGAGCCCTATCAGCCCCAGCATTTT,CASSEPYQPQHF
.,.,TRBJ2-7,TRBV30,TGTGCCTGGAGCGCCGGGATCTACGAGCAGTACTTC,CAWSAGIYEQYF
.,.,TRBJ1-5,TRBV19,TGTGCCAGTAGTAGGCCGGGACAAATAAATCAGCCCCAGCATTTT,CASSRPGQINQPQHF
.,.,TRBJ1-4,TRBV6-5,TGTGCCAGCGGTCAGGGGCGGTGGGAAAAACTGTTTTTT,CASGQGRWEKLFF
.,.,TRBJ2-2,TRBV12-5,TGTGCTAGTATGGAGAATGCGAACACCGGGGAGCTGTTTTTT,CASMENANTGELFF
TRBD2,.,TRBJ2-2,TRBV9,TGTGCCAGCAGCGTAGCGAGCGGGGGGACCCGGGAGCTGTTTTTT,CASSVASGGTRELFF
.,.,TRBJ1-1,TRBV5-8,TGTGCCAGCAGCTTGGGGTTAGGAGGAAAGACTGAAGCTTTCTTT,CASSLGLGGKTEAFF
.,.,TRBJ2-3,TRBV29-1,TGCAGCGTTGACCTGGCAGGTGTCGGAGATACGCAGTATTTT,CSVDLAGVGDTQYF
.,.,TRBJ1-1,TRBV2,TGTGCTTGGAGGGATAGGGGAGAGAACACTGAAGCTTTCTTT,CAWRDRGENTEAFF
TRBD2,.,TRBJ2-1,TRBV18,TGTGCCAGCTCACCACCGACGGGGGGTAGGTCCTACAATGAGCAGTTCTTC,CASSPPTGGRSYNEQFF
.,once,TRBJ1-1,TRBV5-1,TGCGCCAGCAGGGGACAAGGGGATTCTCTGAGCACTGAAGCTTTCTTT,CASRGQGDSLSTEAFF
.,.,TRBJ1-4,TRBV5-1,TGCGCCAGCAGCTCATCGGGGAAACCGAATGAAAAACTGTTTTTT,CASSSSGKPNEKLFF
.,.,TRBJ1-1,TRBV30,TGTGCCTGGAGTGTGACACGGAACACTGAAGCTTTCTTT,CAWSVTRNTEAFF
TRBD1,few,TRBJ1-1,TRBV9,TGTGCCAGCAGCGTAGGGCAGGGGGCGAACCTATACACTGAAGCTTTCTTT,CASSVGQGANLYTEAFF
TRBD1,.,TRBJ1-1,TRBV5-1,TGCGCCAGCAGCGAAGACAGGGGCATGAACACTGAAGCTTTCTTT,CASSEDRGMNTEAFF
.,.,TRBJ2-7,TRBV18,TGTGCCAGCTCACCAGGACGGCCGTCCTACGAGCAGTACTTC,CASSPGRPSYEQYF
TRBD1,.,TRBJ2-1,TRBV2,TGTGCCAGCAGTGAACAAACAGGGGGTTACAATGAGCAGTTCTTC,CASSEQTGGYNEQFF
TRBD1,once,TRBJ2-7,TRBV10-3,TGTGCCATCAGTGGAGACAGGGACGGCGAGCAGTACTTC,CAISGDRDGEQYF
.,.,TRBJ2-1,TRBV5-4,TGTGCCAGCAGTCGGGCCGGGACTTACTCCTACAATGAGCAGTTCTTC,CASSRAGTYSYNEQFF
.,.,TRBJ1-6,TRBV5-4,TGTGCCAGCAGCCGGAGAGAGGGTTCAGGTTCACCCCTCCACTTT,CASSRREGSGSPLHF
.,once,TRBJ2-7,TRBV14,TGTGCCAGCAGCCAAGTTGGGACCGGGGTTTCCGAGCAGTACTTC,CASSQVGTGVSEQYF
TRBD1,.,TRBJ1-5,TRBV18,TGTGCCAGCTCACCCGGGACAGGGGCGCATCAGCCCCAGCATTTT,CASSPGTGAHQPQHF
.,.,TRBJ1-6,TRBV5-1,TGCGCCAGCAGCCCGGGGACCGGCTATAATTCACCCCTCCACTTT,CASSPGTGYNSPLHF
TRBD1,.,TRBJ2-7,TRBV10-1,TGCGCCAGCAGTGAAACCAGGGGGCTGGGAGAGCAGTACTTC,CASSETRGLGEQYF
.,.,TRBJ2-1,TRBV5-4,TGTGCCAGCAGCTTGGGGACGGGAGTGTTCAATGAGCAGTTCTTC,CASSLGTGVFNEQFF
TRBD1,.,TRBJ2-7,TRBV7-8,TGTGCCAGCAGCTTAGCGGCAGGGGGCTTCGACGAGCAGTACTTC,CASSLAAGGFDEQYF
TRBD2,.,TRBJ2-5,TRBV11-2,TGTGCCAGCAGCTTTAGCGGGGGGGCTGTTGGAGAGACCCAGTACTTC,CASSFSGGAVGETQYF
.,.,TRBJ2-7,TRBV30,TGTGCCTGGAGTGGTTCGGAGAAAAGCTCCTACGAGCAGTACTTC,CAWSGSEKSSYEQYF
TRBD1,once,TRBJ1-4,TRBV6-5,TGTGCCAGCAGACGACAGGGCGTCGAAAAACTGTTTTTT,CASRRQGVEKLFF
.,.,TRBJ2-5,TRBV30,TGTGCCTGGAAGCAAGTACACGGAAAAGGCCCAGGGGAGTCAGAGACCCAGTACTTC,CAWKQVHGKGPGESETQYF
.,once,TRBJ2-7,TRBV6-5,TGTGCCAGCAGTTACACGGGGCGCGAGCAGTACTTC,CASSYTGREQYF
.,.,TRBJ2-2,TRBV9,TGTGCCAGCAGCGTAGCGGGGATGACCGGGGAGCTGTTTTTT,CASSVAGMTGELFF
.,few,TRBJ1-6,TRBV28,TGTGCCAGCAGTTTACTTGGGGGTAATTCACCCCTCCACTTT,CASSLLGGNSPLHF
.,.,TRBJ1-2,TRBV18,TGTGCCAGCTCACCCGGGGCCCAGGTCTATGGCTACACCTTC,CASSPGAQVYGYTF
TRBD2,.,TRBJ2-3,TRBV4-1,TGCGCCAGCAGCCAAGCGTCGACTAGCGGGAGAGTCGGCACAGATACGCAGTATTTT,CASSQASTSGRVGTDTQYF
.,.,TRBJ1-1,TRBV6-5,TGTGCCAGCAGAAGGGACCTCTGGCGTGAAGCTTTCTTT,CASRRDLWREAFF
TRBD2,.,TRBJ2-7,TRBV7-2,TGTGCCAGCAGCTCCCGGGACTACTACGAGCAGTACTTC,CASSSRDYYEQYF
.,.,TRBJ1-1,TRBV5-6,TGTGCCAGCAGCTTGGGGCAATCTATTGAAGCTTTCTTT,CASSLGQSIEAFF
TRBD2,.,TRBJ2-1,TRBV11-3,TGTGCCAGCAGCTCAGGACTAGCGGGGGGCGAGCAGTTCTTC,CASSSGLAGGEQFF
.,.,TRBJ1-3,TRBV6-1,TGTGCCAGCAGTGAGCACGGGGATGGAAACACCATATATTTT,CASSEHGDGNTIYF
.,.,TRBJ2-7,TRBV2,TGTGCCACCCAGGACGGGGGTTCCTACGAGCAGTACTTC,CATQDGGSYEQYF
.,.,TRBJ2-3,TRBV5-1,TGCGCCAGCAGGGGGGGTACCACAGATACGCAGTATTTT,CASRGGTTDTQYF
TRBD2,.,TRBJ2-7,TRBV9,TGTGCCAGCAGCGTAGGGCCGGGACTAGCGGGAGGGTCGCGCTACGAGCAGTACTTC,CASSVGPGLAGGSRYEQYF
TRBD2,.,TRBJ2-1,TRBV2,TGTGCCAGTAATAGCGGGACTCTATCCAATGAGCAGTTCTTC,CASNSGTLSNEQFF
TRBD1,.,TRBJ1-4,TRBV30,TGTGCCTGGAGGTGGGGACAGGGGAGTGAAAAACTGTTTTTT,CAWRWGQGSEKLFF
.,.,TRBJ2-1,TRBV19,TGTGCCAGTAGTATAGCCCCCCTCGGGGGTGAGCAGTTCTTC,CASSIAPLGGEQFF
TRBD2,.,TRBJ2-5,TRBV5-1,TGCGCCAGCAGCTTGGTGGCTAGCGGGGGGGCCGAGACCCAGTACTTC,CASSLVASGGAETQYF
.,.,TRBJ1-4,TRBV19,TGTGCCAGTAGTATCGAGTCTTTCCGGACTGAAAAACTGTTTTTT,CASSIESFRTEKLFF
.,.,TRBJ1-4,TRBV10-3,TGTGCCATCAGTGTTCTCAGGGATGAAAAACTGTTTTTT,CAISVLRDEKLFF
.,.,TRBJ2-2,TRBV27,TGTGCCAGCAGTTCGGGACTTCCAAACACCGGGGAGCTGTTTTTT,CASSSGLPNTGELFF
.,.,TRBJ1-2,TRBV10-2,TGCGCCAGCAGTGACGACAGAAGAACTAACTATGGCTACACCTTC,CASSDDRRTNYGYTF
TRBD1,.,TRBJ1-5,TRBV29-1,TGCAGCGTTTCGAGGGGGCGCGATCAGCCCCAGCATTTT,CSVSRGRDQPQHF
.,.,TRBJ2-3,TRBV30,TGTGCCTGGACGGGGGTCAGACCCCCAGCCGGCAGGTCAGATACGCAGTATTTT,CAWTGVRPPAGRSDTQYF
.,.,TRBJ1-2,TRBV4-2,TGTGCCAGCAGCCAAGAGGTGATTTACGGTGGCTACACCTTC,CASSQEVIYGGYTF
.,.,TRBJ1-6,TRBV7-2,TGTGCCAGCAGCTTATCTGTGGACGTGAAATTCTCCTATAATTCACCCCTCCACTTT,CASSLSVDVKFSYNSPLHF
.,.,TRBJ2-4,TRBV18,TGTGCCAGCTCGAACAGGGAGAACATTCAGTACTTC,CASSNRENIQYF